One sample yielded the 17 T cell receptor beta chains listed below, sequenced in a study of cytomegalovirus exposure and HLA in healthy donors. PCR used 60 Vbeta primers and 13 Jbeta primers. Here immunoSEQ multiplex PCR was the method, and the copy in TCRdb shows in-frame clones only, minus some. Among under 300,000 clones listed, 75% to 90% were seen once. Source material: PBMCs. Receptors originate from a man aged 40-55 years in good health and CMV-seropositive.

This clone occurred a few times. The rearrangement joins TRBV19 to TRBJ1-1, with 7 bases identical to TRBD1. Looked up from germline, CDR1 is LNHDA and CDR2 is SQIVND (reference sequence). J was trimmed by 5 bases and V by 5 bases; bases with no gene match: 8. The CDR3 sequence is 14 residues long. The CDR3 DNA is TGTGCCAGTAGTCCCAGACAGGGTTGGACTGAAGCTTTCTTT. Translation gives CASSPRQGWTEAFF.

The chain couples TRBV4-1 to TRBJ2-1; 9 bases fit TRBD2. Germline CDR1 reads MGHRA; CDR2 reads YSYEKL. Trimming took 3 bases from V and 4 from J; bases not matched to a gene: 7. This CDR3 has 16 amino acids. CDR3 protein: CASSQSWTSAYNEQFF. The CDR3 coding sequence is TGCGCCAGCAGCCAGTCTTGGACTAGCGCGTACAATGAGCAGTTCTTC.

The chain carries TRBV7-9 and TRBJ2-5, with no clear D. Trimming left V 5 bases short and J 5 bases short, with 9 bases between. Looked up from germline, CDR1 is SEHNR and CDR2 is FQNEAQ (reference sequence). There are 12 residues in the CDR3. CDR3 loop: CASSPQVETQYF. The DNA for the CDR3 is TGTGCCAGCAGCCCCCAGGTGGAGACCCAGTACTTC.

The chain recombines TRBV28 with TRBJ1-2; 9 bases line up with TRBD1. The CDR3 extends over 14 amino acids. The trim removed 6 bases at V and 8 bases at J, leaving 10 bases unmatched. Germline CDR1 reads MDHEN; CDR2 reads SYDVKM. This CDR3 is CASSRAGTGSGYTF. CDR3 coding DNA: TGTGCCAGCAGCCGAGCCGGGACAGGGAGCGGCTACACCTTC.

V and J are TRBV10-3 and TRBJ2-1, with TRBD2 identical over 11 bases. V shed 4 bases and J 2 bases; nucleotides not matched to a gene: 7. Germline values: CDR1 ENHRY, CDR2 SYGVKD. This CDR3 region has 17 residues. CDR3 amino acids: CAISARSTSGAYNEQFF. The CDR3 nucleotides are TGTGCCATCAGTGCCCGTTCGACTAGCGGGGCCTACAATGAGCAGTTCTTC.

The rearrangement links TRBV19 to TRBJ1-1, with D possibly being TRBD1 (5 bases). CDR1 is LNHDA, CDR2 SQIVND, per germline (reference sequence). V gave up 6 bases and J gave up 2 bases, with 22 bases separating them. The CDR3 runs 17 residues. The CDR3 reads CASSLGVWGVKNTEAFF. DNA for the CDR3: TGTGCCAGTAGCCTAGGGGTGTGGGGGGTCAAAAACACTGAAGCTTTCTTT.

V and J are TRBV6-5 and TRBJ2-5; D unclear. The CDR3 has 15 amino acids. CDR1 and CDR2 (germline): MNHEY, SVGAGI. V lost 3 bases to trimming and J lost 1 base, with 12 bases between them. CDR3 in amino acids: CASSYWAGPQETQYF. CDR3 DNA: TGTGCCAGCAGTTATTGGGCAGGTCCCCAAGAGACCCAGTACTTC.

This chain connects TRBV7-6 to TRBJ2-3; no firm D call. The CDR3 contains 14 residues. Germline assignment: CDR1 SGHVS and CDR2 FNYEAQ. V was clipped by 1 base and J by 4 bases, with 9 bases between them. CDR3 nucleotides: TGTGCCAGCAGCTTAGTGGGCCCGGCAGATACGCAGTATTTT. Translation gives CASSLVGPADTQYF.

The chain carries TRBV25-1 and TRBJ1-1, with D perhaps matching TRBD1 (5 bases). V shed 6 bases and J shed 1 base, with 12 bases lying between them. This CDR3 has 14 amino acids. Per germline, CDR1 MGHDK and CDR2 SYGVNS. The CDR3 DNA reads TGTGCCAGCAGGGGCAGGGCAGAGAACACTGAAGCTTTCTTT. It yields the protein CASRGRAENTEAFF.

The chain is built from TRBV9 and TRBJ2-5; perhaps TRBD2 as D (6 bases). The germline CDR1 and CDR2 sequences are SGDLS and YYNGEE. This CDR3 has 15 residues. Deletions cut 2 bases from V and 2 bases from J, with 13 bases between. The CDR3 reads CASSVGLGGQETQYF. CDR3 sequence (DNA): TGTGCCAGCAGCGTTGGTTTGGGAGGTCAAGAGACCCAGTACTTC.

The chain employs TRBV29-1 and TRBJ2-3, with TRBD2 as a possible D gene (5 bases). Germline CDR1 and CDR2: SQVTM and ANQGSEA. Between the trimmed V and J ends, which lost 1 base and 1 base, there was a span of 12 bases. The CDR3 runs 15 residues. The CDR3: CSVEATGIGTDTQYF. CDR3 coding DNA: TGCAGCGTTGAAGCCACGGGAATCGGCACAGATACGCAGTATTTT.

The rearrangement uses TRBV5-1 and TRBJ2-1; 7 bases agree with TRBD2. The germline gives CDR1 SGHRS, CDR2 YFSETQ. The CDR3 runs 15 residues. With V trimmed by 0 bases and J by 0 bases, 0 bases remained unmatched. The CDR3 sequence: CASSLGTSSYNEQFF. Here the CDR3 DNA reads TGCGCCAGCAGCTTGGGGACTAGCTCCTACAATGAGCAGTTCTTC. The variable domain in full, with the rest retrieved from reference TRBV5-1 and TRBJ2-1, is KAGVTQTPRYLIKTRGQQVTLSCSPISGHRSVSWYQQTPGQGLQFLFEYFSETQRNKGNFPGRFSGRQFSNSRSEMNVSTLELGDSALYLCASSLGTSSYNEQFFGPGTRLTVL.

This sequence joins TRBV28 and TRBJ1-1; D call uncertain. V dropped 6 bases and J dropped 4 bases, with 15 bases sitting between them. This CDR3 comprises 14 residues. Germline V gene lookup returns CDR1 MDHEN and CDR2 SYDVKM. The CDR3, as DNA: TGTGCCAGCAGCCTTGACGGGAGGGTCACTGAAGCTTTCTTT. Protein product: CASSLDGRVTEAFF.

This chain connects TRBV28 to TRBJ2-1; tentatively, D is TRBD2 (6 bases). This CDR3 is 11 amino acids long. Germline-derived CDR1 and CDR2 are MDHEN and SYDVKM. V lost 2 bases, J lost 10 bases, and 6 bases lay in between. The CDR3 sequence is CASSLGLEQFF. CDR3 in DNA: TGTGCCAGCAGTTTAGGACTAGAGCAGTTCTTC.

The sample holds a few counts of this clone. CDR3 loop: CASRGTSGIYEQYF. The CDR3 DNA reads as TGTGCCAGCAGAGGGACTAGCGGGATCTACGAGCAGTACTTC. V usage is TRBV2 and J usage is TRBJ2-7; 13 nucleotides agree with TRBD2. The V and J ends lost 6 bases and 3 bases, in that order; junction bases with no gene match: 2. This CDR3 has 14 amino acids. Germline V gene sequence: CDR1 SNHLY, CDR2 FYNNEI. Full variable domain (remainder filled in from reference TRBV2 and TRBJ2-7): EPEVTQTPSHQVTQMGQEVILRCVPISNHLYFYWYRQILGQKVEFLVSFYNNEISEKSEIFDDQFSVERPDGSNFTLKIRSTKLEDSAMYFCASRGTSGIYEQYFGPGTRLTVT.

V usage is TRBV13 and J usage is TRBJ1-5; the D gene is possibly TRBD1 (6 bases). The CDR3 loop spans 16 amino acids. Germline CDR1 and CDR2: PRHDT and FYEKMQ (reference sequence). V lost 4 bases and J 0 bases, leaving 13 bases between the germline ends. CDR3 region: CASSSRTENSNQPQHF. DNA of the CDR3: TGTGCCAGCAGCTCGCGGACAGAAAATAGCAATCAGCCCCAGCATTTT.

The V call is TRBV15, the J call TRBJ2-1; 7 bases match TRBD1. The length of the CDR3 is 17 residues. V lost 0 bases, J lost 8 bases, and 13 bases stayed unmatched. Germline CDR1 reads LNHNV; CDR2 reads YYDKDF (reference sequence). The CDR3 reads CATSRDRIGGYGDEQFF. The CDR3 DNA sequence: TGTGCCACCAGCAGAGATAGGATAGGGGGCTATGGGGATGAGCAGTTCTTC.